This T cell receptor beta chain was identified in a study of T cell repertoires in cytomegalovirus infection. Study in general: An indication of both CMV infection and matching HLA type came from public TCR beta signatures.

TCRdb itself ran the reads through MiXCR, one entry per CDR3 protein. The sample holds about 340,000 distinct CDR3 sequences; almost 30% are singletons and the top ten take around 18%. As regards this clonotype: As yet, its antigen is unknown.

V dropped 4 bases and J dropped 4; count of bases not matched to a gene: 6. The germline V gene has CDR1 SQVTM and CDR2 ANQGSEA. The CDR3 spans 13 residues. Sequencing used cultured PBMCs, obtained from culture after CMV antigen stimulation. This chain links TRBV29-1 with TRBJ1-2; 7 bases agree with TRBD1. This receptor was taken from a human donor in good health (CMV status not recorded). Some clones in this sample may be carry-over from other donors' samples. CDR3 region: CSVVGTARYGYTF. The CDR3 DNA follows: TGCAGCGTTGTGGGGACAGCCCGCTATGGCTACACCTTC. The entire variable domain, with the rest obtained from reference TRBV29-1 and TRBJ1-2, is as follows: SAVISQKPSRDICQRGTSLTIQCQVDSQVTMMFWYRQQPGQSLTLIATANQGSEATYESGFVIDKFPISRPNLTFSTLTVSNMSPEDSSIYLCSVVGTARYGYTFGSGTRLTVV.